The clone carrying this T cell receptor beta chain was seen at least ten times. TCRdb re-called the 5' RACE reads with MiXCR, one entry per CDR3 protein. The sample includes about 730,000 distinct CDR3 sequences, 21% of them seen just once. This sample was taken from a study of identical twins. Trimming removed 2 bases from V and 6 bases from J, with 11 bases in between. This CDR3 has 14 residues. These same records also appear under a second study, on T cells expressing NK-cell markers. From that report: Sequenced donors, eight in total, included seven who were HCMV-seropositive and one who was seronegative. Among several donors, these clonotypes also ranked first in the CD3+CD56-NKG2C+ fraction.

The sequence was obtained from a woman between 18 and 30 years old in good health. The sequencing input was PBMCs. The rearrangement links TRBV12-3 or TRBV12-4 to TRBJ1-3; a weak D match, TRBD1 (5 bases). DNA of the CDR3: TGTGCCAGCAGTTTAACCAGGGCGGCAAACACCATATATTTT. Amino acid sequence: CASSLTRAANTIYF.